This T cell receptor (beta chain) was sequenced in a study of T cells in Graves' hyperthyroidism and ophthalmopathy. Overall study findings and caveats: The majority of expanded thyroid clonotypes above 0.001 also appeared in blood. Prediction of ophthalmopathy progression came a median 6.5 months pre-onset.

The TCR beta CDR3 regions underwent amplification using RNA transcripts as the source. The HTBI primer set was used in a first-round RT-PCR of the TCR CDR3. Each CDR3 protein is one row after TCRdb ran MiXCR on the multiplex PCR reads. The sample has some 570,000 distinct CDR3 sequences, 12% to 15% seen once. On the basis of clinical symptoms, serum thyroxine and TRAb, thyroid ultrasound and orbital computed tomography, diagnoses were made. Fresh peripheral blood, about 9.6 ml, yielded the PBMCs. This clonotype was counted a few times. Antigen specificity is unknown. A read error may account for a junction end that differs from germline. The V gene's germline CDR1 is MNHEY and CDR2 SVGEGT. The CDR3 consists of 13 residues.

The V gene is TRBV6-2 or TRBV6-3, the J gene TRBJ2-1, with TRBD2 identical over 7 bases. The sequence derives from a woman under 30 with Graves' ophthalmopathy. The sample taken for sequencing was blood. The CDR3 is CASNAGARNEQFF. DNA for the CDR3: TGTGCCAGCAACGCGGGAGCTCGAAATGAACAGTTCTTC.